The 19 T cell receptor beta chains in this list originate from one sample, sequenced in a study of breast tumors, draining lymph nodes, adjacent tissues. TCRdb re-derived calls from the multiplex PCR reads in MiXCR, one entry per CDR3 protein. This table has some 100,000 distinct CDR3 sequences, around 21% appearing once. Breast cancer patients provided tissue from their axillary draining lymph nodes. Sequenced sample: axillary lymph node tissue. The receptors were sampled from a female donor with breast cancer. Some clones in this sample may be carry-over from other donors' samples.

This clonotype was observed once. A read error is possible here, since a much larger clone lies one base away. The chain uses TRBV5-1 and TRBJ2-2, with a weak D call TRBD2 (7 bases). The CDR3 loop spans 14 amino acids. In germline, CDR1 is SGHRS, CDR2 YFSETQ. The CDR3 region is CASSPDGGGGGLFF. CDR3 DNA sequence: TGCGCCAGCAGCCCGGACGGCGGGGGCGGGGGGCTGTTTTTT.

The rearrangement uses TRBV20-1 and TRBJ2-4, with D perhaps TRBD1 or TRBD2 (5 bases each). The CDR3 extends over 15 amino acids. The germline CDR1 and CDR2 sequences are DFQATT and SNEGSKA (reference sequence). The V end lost 4 bases, the J end lost 7 bases, and 20 bases lay between the germline ends. In nucleotides, the CDR3 is TGCAGTGCTAACAGGCGGGCCAGTAGGAGGAACATTCAGTACTTC. This codes for CSANRRASRRNIQYF.

This clonotype came up many times. The chain is built from TRBV27 and TRBJ2-7; 10 bases line up with TRBD1. CDR1 is MNHEY and CDR2 is SMNVEV in the germline V gene (reference sequence). The CDR3 is made up of 15 amino acids. V gave up 4 bases and J gave up 1 base; unmatched junction bases: 4. The CDR3 bases are TGTGCCAGCAGTTGGGGGACAGGGGCATCCTACGAGCAGTACTTC. Translated, it gives CASSWGTGASYEQYF.

The table lists this clonotype with many counts. The rearrangement uses TRBV9 and TRBJ2-3, with 9 bases aligning to TRBD2. The CDR3 length is 15 residues. Per germline, CDR1 SGDLS and CDR2 YYNGEE. V was pared by 6 bases and J by 7 bases, with 12 bases of the junction left unmatched. This CDR3 is CASTPQVAGGNTQYF. In nucleotides, the CDR3 is TGTGCCAGCACCCCCCAGGTGGCGGGGGGGAATACGCAGTATTTT.

The rearrangement joins TRBV28 to TRBJ2-1; no clear D gene. The V end lost 1 base, the J end lost 6 bases, and 10 bases lay between the germline ends. CDR3 length: 14 amino acids. Per the germline V gene, CDR1 is MDHEN and CDR2 is SYDVKM. The DNA of the CDR3 is TGTGCCAGCAGTTTATTTCTGAGGCCCAATGAGCAGTTCTTC. This translates into CASSLFLRPNEQFF.

Ten or more counts support this clonotype. The chain couples TRBV12-3 or TRBV12-4 to TRBJ2-7; 11 nucleotides align to TRBD2. The J segment lost 10 bases and the V segment lost 4 bases, leaving 9 bases of the junction unmatched. The CDR3 sequence is 14 residues long. The CDR3 sequence is CASSSTSGALKQYF. The CDR3 DNA is TGTGCCAGCAGTTCGACTAGCGGGGCCTTAAAACAGTACTTC.

CDR3 sequence: CAWSRSTDTQHF. The CDR3 DNA reads TGTGCCTGGAGTAGGAGCACAGATACGCAGCATTTT. The chain links TRBV30 to TRBJ2-3, with no clear D. TRBJ1-5 matches the DNA end more closely, so the J call is doubtful. The CDR3 contains 12 residues. From germline, CDR1 is GTSNPN and CDR2 SVGIG (reference sequence).

Of note for this clonotype: This may be a read error: a much more frequent sequence differs by one nucleotide. V and J are TRBV27 and TRBJ2-7; 7 bases match TRBD2. The germline V gene encodes CDR1 MNHEY and CDR2 SMNVEV (reference sequence). The CDR3 is 13 residues long. The CDR3 DNA sequence: TGTGCCAGTAGGGACTATATCTCCTACGGGCAGTACTTC. Protein sequence: CASRDYISYGQYF.

The V call is TRBV5-1, the J call TRBJ2-3; 11 bases agree with TRBD2. CDR1 SGHRS and CDR2 YFSETQ come from the germline V gene. After removal of 1 base from V and 5 bases from J, the junction contained 3 bases not matched to a gene. CDR3 size: 15 residues. The chain's CDR3 is CASSLTSGRQDTQYF. DNA for the CDR3: TGCGCCAGCAGCTTGACTAGCGGGAGACAAGATACGCAGTATTTT.

V usage is TRBV28 and J usage is TRBJ2-7; 8 nucleotides line up with TRBD2. In germline, CDR1 is MDHEN, CDR2 SYDVKM. V trimming: 3 bases; J trimming: 3 bases; junction bases outside the gene matches: 19. The CDR3 has 19 residues. CDR3 in amino acids: CASSFSLSLVAGRGYEQYF. CDR3 nucleotides: TGTGCCAGCAGTTTTAGTTTGTCCCTTGTAGCGGGAAGGGGCTACGAGCAGTACTTC.

This clonotype was recorded many times. The gene calls are TRBV27 and TRBJ2-1; 7 bases map to TRBD1. From germline, CDR1 is MNHEY and CDR2 SMNVEV (reference sequence). This CDR3 comprises 12 residues. Germline trimming cut 6 bases from V and 7 bases from J; bases unmatched to any gene: 3. CDR3 in DNA: TGTGCCAGCAGCCCACAGGGGAATGAGCAGTTCTTC. It is translated as CASSPQGNEQFF.

Regarding this clonotype: This may stem from a read error, because a much larger clone lies one nucleotide away. The chain carries TRBV4-1 and TRBJ2-1; TRBD2 aligns across 11 bases. V shed 3 bases and J 9 bases; nucleotides not matched to a gene: 16. The CDR3 sequence is 18 residues long. Per germline, CDR1 MGHRA and CDR2 YSYEKL. CDR3 DNA: TGCGCCAGCAGCCACTCGGGTTCCGGGACTAGCGGACTCAGTGAGCAGTTCTTC. Its translation is CASSHSGSGTSGLSEQFF.

Ten or more counts support this clonotype. The genes are TRBV11-2 and TRBJ2-7, with TRBD1 identical over 9 bases. From germline, CDR1 is SGHAT and CDR2 FQNNGV. The CDR3 runs to 15 residues. Trimming removed 3 bases from V and 5 bases from J; junction bases left unmatched: 8. CDR3 nucleotides: TGTGCCAGCAGCTTCGGGACAGGGTTTGATCACGAGCAGTACTTC. Its translation is CASSFGTGFDHEQYF.

The table lists this clonotype with many counts. Here the CDR3 DNA reads TGTGCCAGCAGCCAAAGGGACAGTCCACCCTATGGCTACACCTTC. This codes for CASSQRDSPPYGYTF. V gene TRBV3-1 combines with J gene TRBJ1-2; 7 bases fit TRBD1. The CDR3 length is 15 residues. Germline trimming cut 2 bases from V and 4 bases from J; bases unmatched to any gene: 7. Germline V gives CDR1 LGHDT, CDR2 YNNKEL (reference sequence).

In regard to this clonotype: With a much larger clone just one base away, this may be a read error. This chain uses TRBV6-1 with TRBJ1-2; the D is unclear. The length of the CDR3 is 13 residues. Germline V gene sequence: CDR1 MNHNS, CDR2 SASEGT. This chain's CDR3 is CASSEGFNYGYIF. CDR3 in DNA: TGTGCCAGCAGTGAGGGTTTTAACTATGGCTACATCTTC.

CDR3 protein: CSARYYEQYF. The DNA of the CDR3 is TGCAGTGCTAGATACTACGAGCAGTACTTC. The V gene is TRBV20-1, the J gene TRBJ2-7; D not certain. Germline CDR1 DFQATT, CDR2 SNEGSKA (reference sequence). This CDR3 comprises 10 residues. V lost 2 bases to trimming and J lost 3 bases, with 2 bases between them.

This clonotype occurred many times. The rearrangement uses TRBV4-2 and TRBJ1-6; D is uncertain. The CDR3 is made up of 15 amino acids. V dropped 1 base and J dropped 7 bases, with 11 bases sitting between them. Germline CDR1 reads LGHNA; CDR2 reads YNFKEQ. The CDR3, as DNA: TGTGCCAGCAGCCAAGGGCGAACACTAAATTCACCCCTCCACTTT. It codes for CASSQGRTLNSPLHF.

This clonotype was observed many times. The V call is TRBV7-2, the J call TRBJ2-5; tentatively, D is TRBD1 (6 bases). V shed 8 bases and J shed 2 bases, with 15 bases lying between them. Germline V gives CDR1 SGHTA, CDR2 FQGNSA. CDR3 length equals 14 residues. The CDR3 loop reads CASGNHREQETQYF. The DNA for the CDR3 is TGTGCCAGCGGGAACCACAGGGAACAAGAGACCCAGTACTTC.

The sample holds many counts of this clonotype. This chain connects TRBV6-5 to TRBJ2-7, with D perhaps TRBD2 (5 bases). The CDR3 runs 13 residues. The ends were cut back, 5 bases at V and 9 bases at J, with 17 bases in the middle. Germline V gives CDR1 MNHEY, CDR2 SVGAGI. As DNA, the CDR3 is TGTGCCAGCAGTAGAGGACTTACGGAATGGCAGTACTTC. It translates to CASSRGLTEWQYF.